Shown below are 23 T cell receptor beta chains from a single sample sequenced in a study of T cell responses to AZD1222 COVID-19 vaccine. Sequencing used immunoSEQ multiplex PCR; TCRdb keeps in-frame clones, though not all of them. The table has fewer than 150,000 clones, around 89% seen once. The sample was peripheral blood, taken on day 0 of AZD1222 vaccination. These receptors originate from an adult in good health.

The CDR3, as DNA: TGTGCCAGCAGTGCCGACAGGGGGCACGAGCAGTACTTC. Translating gives CASSADRGHEQYF. The V gene is TRBV27, the J gene TRBJ2-7, with 10 positions matching TRBD1. Trimming at V came to 5 bases and at J to 5 bases, leaving 3 bases not matched to a gene. CDR1 is MNHEY and CDR2 is SMNVEV in the germline V gene (reference sequence). The CDR3 consists of 13 residues.

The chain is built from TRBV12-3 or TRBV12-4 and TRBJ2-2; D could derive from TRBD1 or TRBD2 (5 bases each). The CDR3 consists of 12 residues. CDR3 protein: CGNRRGTGELFF. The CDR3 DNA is TGTGGGAACAGGAGAGGGACCGGGGAGCTGTTTTTT.

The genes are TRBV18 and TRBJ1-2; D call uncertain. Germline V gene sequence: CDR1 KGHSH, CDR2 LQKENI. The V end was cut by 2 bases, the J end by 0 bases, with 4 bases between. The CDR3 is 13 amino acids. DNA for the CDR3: TGTGCCAGCTCACCATCGGCTAACTATGGCTACACCTTC. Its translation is CASSPSANYGYTF.

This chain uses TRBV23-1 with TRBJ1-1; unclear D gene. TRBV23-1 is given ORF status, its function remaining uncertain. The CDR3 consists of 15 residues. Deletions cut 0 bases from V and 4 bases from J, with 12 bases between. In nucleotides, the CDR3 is TGCGCCAGCAGTCAATCGGCGGGTAGGAGCACTGAAGCTTTCTTT. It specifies CASSQSAGRSTEAFF.

The CDR3 region has the DNA TGTGCCAGCAGCCAAGTCCTCGGGGGCCATCAGCCCCAGCATTTT. This codes for CASSQVLGGHQPQHF. V usage is TRBV4-2 and J usage is TRBJ1-5; tentatively, D is TRBD1 (6 bases). Per germline, CDR1 LGHNA and CDR2 YNFKEQ. Trimming shortened V by 1 base and J by 5 bases, and 12 bases separated the two germline ends. The CDR3 is 15 amino acids.

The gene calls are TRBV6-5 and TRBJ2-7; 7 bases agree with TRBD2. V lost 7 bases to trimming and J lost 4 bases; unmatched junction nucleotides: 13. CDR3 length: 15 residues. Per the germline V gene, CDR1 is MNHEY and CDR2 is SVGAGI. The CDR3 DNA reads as TGTGCCAGCATGGGGACTGGGGGGGACGGTTACGAGCAGTACTTC. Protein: CASMGTGGDGYEQYF.

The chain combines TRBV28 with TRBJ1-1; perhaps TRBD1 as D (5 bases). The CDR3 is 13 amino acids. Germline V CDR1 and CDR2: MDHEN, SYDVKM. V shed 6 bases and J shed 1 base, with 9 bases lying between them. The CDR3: CASSGAGNTEAFF. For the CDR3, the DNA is TGTGCCAGCAGCGGGGCGGGGAACACTGAAGCTTTCTTT.

CDR3 sequence: CASSTSRTGALTSSGNTIYF. In DNA, the CDR3 is TGTGCCAGCAGCACCTCCCGGACAGGGGCTTTAACCTCCTCTGGAAACACCATATATTTT. The chain is built from TRBV7-9 and TRBJ1-3; 9 nucleotides match TRBD1. The CDR3 is 20 amino acids. Unmatched junction bases numbered 17, after V lost 5 bases and J lost 0 bases. Per the germline V gene, CDR1 is SEHNR and CDR2 is FQNEAQ (reference sequence). The full variable domain, in which reference TRBV7-9 and TRBJ1-3 provide the parts outside the CDR3, is DTGVSQNPRHKITKRGQNVTFRCDPISEHNRLYWYRQTLGQGPEFLTYFQNEAQLEKSRLLSDRFSAERPKGSFSTLEIQRTEQGDSAMYLCASSTSRTGALTSSGNTIYFGEGSWLTVV.

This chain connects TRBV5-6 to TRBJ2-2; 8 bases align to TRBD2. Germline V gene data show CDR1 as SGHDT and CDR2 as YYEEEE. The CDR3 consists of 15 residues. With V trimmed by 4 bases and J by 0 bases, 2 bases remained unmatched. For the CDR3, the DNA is TGTGCCAGCAGCGTTAGCGGGGCGAACACCGGGGAGCTGTTTTTT. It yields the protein CASSVSGANTGELFF.

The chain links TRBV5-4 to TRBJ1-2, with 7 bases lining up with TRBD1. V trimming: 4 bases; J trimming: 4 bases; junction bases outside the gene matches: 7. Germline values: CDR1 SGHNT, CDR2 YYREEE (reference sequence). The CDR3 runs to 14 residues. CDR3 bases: TGTGCCAGCAGCACCATGACAGGGTTCTATGGCTACACCTTC. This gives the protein CASSTMTGFYGYTF.

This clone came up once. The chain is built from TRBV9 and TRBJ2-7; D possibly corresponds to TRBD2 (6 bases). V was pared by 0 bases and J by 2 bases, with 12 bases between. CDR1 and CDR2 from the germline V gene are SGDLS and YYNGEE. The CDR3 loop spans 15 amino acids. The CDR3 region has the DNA TGTGCCAGCAGCGTAGGGTTCGGGAGAACCTACGAGCAGTACTTC. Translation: CASSVGFGRTYEQYF.

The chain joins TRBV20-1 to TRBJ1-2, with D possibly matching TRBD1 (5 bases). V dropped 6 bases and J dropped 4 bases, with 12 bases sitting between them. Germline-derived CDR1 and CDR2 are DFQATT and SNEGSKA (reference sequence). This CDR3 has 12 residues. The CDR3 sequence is CSASDRFYGYTF. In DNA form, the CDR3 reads TGCAGTGCCAGTGACAGATTCTATGGCTACACCTTC.

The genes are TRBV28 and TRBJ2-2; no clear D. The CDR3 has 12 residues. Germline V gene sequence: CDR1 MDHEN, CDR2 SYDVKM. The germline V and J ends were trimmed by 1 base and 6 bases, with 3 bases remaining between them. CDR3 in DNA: TGTGCCAGCAGTTTATTTTCCGGGGAGCTGTTTTTT. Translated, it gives CASSLFSGELFF.

The CDR3: CASSARTGLIEQYF. The CDR3 DNA reads as TGTGCCAGCAGTGCCAGGACAGGGCTCATCGAGCAGTACTTC. The chain employs TRBV25-1 and TRBJ2-7, with TRBD1 identical over 8 bases. Germline CDR1 reads MGHDK; CDR2 reads SYGVNS. This CDR3 is 14 amino acids long. V lost 4 bases, J lost 6 bases, and 8 bases stayed unmatched.

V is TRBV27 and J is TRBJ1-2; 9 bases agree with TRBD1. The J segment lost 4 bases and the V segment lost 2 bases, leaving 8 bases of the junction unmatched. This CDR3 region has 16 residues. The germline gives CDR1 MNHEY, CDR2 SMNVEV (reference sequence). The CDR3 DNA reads TGTGCCAGCAGTTTAAAATGGACAGGGGTGAGCTATGGCTACACCTTC. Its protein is CASSLKWTGVSYGYTF.

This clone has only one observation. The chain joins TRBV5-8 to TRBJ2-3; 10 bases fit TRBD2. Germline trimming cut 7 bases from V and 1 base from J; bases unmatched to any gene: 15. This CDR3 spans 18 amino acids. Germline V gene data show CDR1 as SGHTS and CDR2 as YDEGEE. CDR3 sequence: CASCARAGGQLGTDTQYF. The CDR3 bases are TGTGCCAGCTGCGCTAGAGCGGGAGGGCAGTTAGGCACAGATACGCAGTATTTT.

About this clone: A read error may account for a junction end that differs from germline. Here the CDR3 reads CSVEGGLRNEQYF. The DNA for the CDR3 is TGCAGCGTCGAAGGCGGGCTAAGAAACGAGCAGTACTTC. This chain connects TRBV29-1 to TRBJ2-7, with a tentative D call TRBD2 (5 bases). This CDR3 is 13 amino acids long. CDR1 is SQVTM and CDR2 is ANQGSEA in the germline V gene.

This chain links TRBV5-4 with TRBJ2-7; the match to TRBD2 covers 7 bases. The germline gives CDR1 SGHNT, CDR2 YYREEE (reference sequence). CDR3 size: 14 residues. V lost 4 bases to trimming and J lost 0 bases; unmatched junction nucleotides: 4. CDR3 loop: CASSRGGNSYEQYF. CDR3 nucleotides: TGTGCCAGCAGCCGGGGAGGGAACTCCTACGAGCAGTACTTC.

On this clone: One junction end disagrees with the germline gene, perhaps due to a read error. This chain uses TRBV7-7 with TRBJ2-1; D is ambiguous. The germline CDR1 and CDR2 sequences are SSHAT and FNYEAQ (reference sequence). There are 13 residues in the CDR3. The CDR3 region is CASSLLLAAEQFF. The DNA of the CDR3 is TGTGCTAGCAGCTTATTACTTGCGGCTGAGCAGTTCTTC. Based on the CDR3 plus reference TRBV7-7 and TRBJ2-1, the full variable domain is GAGVSQSPRYKVTKRGQDVTLRCDPISSHATLYWYQQALGQGPEFLTYFNYEAQPDKSGLPSDRFSAERPEGSISTLTIQRTEQRDSAMYRCASSLLLAAEQFFGPGTRLTVL.

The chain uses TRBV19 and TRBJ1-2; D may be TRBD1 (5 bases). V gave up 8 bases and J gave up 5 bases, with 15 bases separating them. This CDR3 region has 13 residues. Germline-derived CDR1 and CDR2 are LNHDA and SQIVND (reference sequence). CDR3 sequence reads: CASAARQGYGYTF. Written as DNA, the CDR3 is TGTGCCAGTGCCGCTCGGCAGGGTTATGGCTACACCTTC.

This CDR3 is CASSAQTGSNEQFF. CDR3 nucleotides: TGTGCCAGCAGTGCCCAGACAGGTAGCAATGAGCAGTTCTTC. V and J are TRBV6-4 and TRBJ2-1, with a possible D match to TRBD1 (6 bases). This CDR3 comprises 14 residues. Between the trimmed V and J ends, which lost 4 bases and 6 bases, there was a span of 13 bases. Germline loops: CDR1 MRHNA, CDR2 SNTAGT.

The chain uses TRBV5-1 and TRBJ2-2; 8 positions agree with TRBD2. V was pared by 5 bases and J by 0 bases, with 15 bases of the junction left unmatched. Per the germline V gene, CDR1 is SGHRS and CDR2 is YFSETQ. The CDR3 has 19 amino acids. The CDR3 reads CASRLALNSGTANTGELFF. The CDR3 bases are TGCGCCAGCAGACTCGCATTAAATAGCGGGACCGCGAACACCGGGGAGCTGTTTTTT.

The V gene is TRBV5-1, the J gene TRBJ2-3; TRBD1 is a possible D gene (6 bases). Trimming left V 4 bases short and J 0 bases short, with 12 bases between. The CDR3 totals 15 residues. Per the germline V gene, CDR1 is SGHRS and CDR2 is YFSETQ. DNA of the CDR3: TGCGCCAGCAGCACCGGACAGACTAGCACAGATACGCAGTATTTT. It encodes CASSTGQTSTDTQYF.